In its sample, the clone carrying this TCR beta chain was seen a few times. The CDR3 contains 18 residues. Germline CDR1 reads LGHDT; CDR2 reads YNNKEL (reference sequence). The V end lost 0 bases, the J end lost 2 bases, and 20 bases lay between the germline ends. This specimen comes from a study of blood T cell repertoires in COVID-19. Some clones are missing from TCRdb's copy, which holds only in-frame ones; the method was immunoSEQ multiplex PCR. The data show around 99,000 clones, less than 85% seen once. The source is a woman over 75 with active or convalescent COVID-19. Sample: peripheral blood. The chain couples TRBV3-1 (or the pseudogene TRBV3-2) to TRBJ2-7; a possible D gene is TRBD1 (5 bases). The CDR3 sequence: CASSQDRGRGVPPYEQYF. The DNA of the CDR3 is TGTGCCAGCAGCCAAGATAGAGGTAGGGGTGTCCCTCCCTACGAGCAGTACTTC.